This record covers a single T cell receptor (beta chain). Antigen unknown. One end of the junction does not line up with germline, which may come from a read error. The data were taken from a study of CD8+ T cells in alopecia areata. The wider study: For the treated group, dosing was oral tofacitinib at 5 to 10 mg twice daily.

Germline V gene sequence: CDR1 MNHEY, CDR2 SVGAGI. CDR3 length equals 13 residues. Treatment meaning: oral pan-JAK inhibitor, 5-10 mg twice daily. Both peripheral blood and punch biopsies of lesional scalp skin were obtained from patients who had alopecia areata. Extracted RNA was reverse transcribed into cDNA, the sequencing template. Method: immunoSEQ multiplex PCR; TCRdb's copy keeps in-frame clones and lacks some. This table has 4,500 to 6,000 clones, about two thirds appearing once. Study findings and constraints: Significant decreases in scalp clonality and expanded CD8+ clones followed tofacitinib treatment.

The specimen was skin, collected at week 24, from a patient treated with tofacitinib. The rearrangement uses TRBV6-5 and TRBJ2-1; 10 nucleotides line up with TRBD1. This receptor was taken from a human donor with alopecia areata. The CDR3 DNA follows: TGTGCCGGCAGTAGACAGGGGGCAGGTGAGCAGTTCTTC. Amino acids: CAGSRQGAGEQFF.